What follows are 24 T cell receptor beta chains derived from one specimen sequenced in a study of shared clonotypes between healthy human individuals. Produced via immunoSEQ multiplex PCR; TCRdb's table is partial and in-frame only. The profile shows about 1.4 million clones, over 95% of them singletons. Source material: naive CD4+ T cells sorted from blood. Subset: CD45RA+ positively selected. Receptor source: a man aged 30 to 45 in good health.

This rearrangement joins TRBV10-3 to TRBJ2-7; 9 nucleotides match TRBD2. The CDR3 loop spans 16 amino acids. The trim removed 5 bases at V and 3 bases at J, leaving 11 bases unmatched. Germline V gene data show CDR1 as ENHRY and CDR2 as SYGVKD. CDR3 sequence: CAISPTGEREDYEQYF. The CDR3, as DNA: TGTGCCATCAGTCCCACCGGGGAGCGGGAGGACTACGAGCAGTACTTC.

J is TRBJ2-1 and V is TRBV10-3, with 9 bases fitting TRBD2. CDR3 length: 18 amino acids. J lost 3 bases, V lost 0 bases, and 9 bases had no gene match. Germline loops: CDR1 ENHRY, CDR2 SYGVKD. The CDR3 DNA follows: TGTGCCATCAGTGAGTCGATTGTGCTAGCGGGACTCTACAATGAGCAGTTCTTC. Translated, it gives CAISESIVLAGLYNEQFF.

The rearrangement uses TRBV14 and TRBJ2-7; TRBD2 agrees at 7 bases. CDR1 is SGHDN, CDR2 FVKESK, per germline. V was pared by 4 bases and J by 0 bases, with 3 bases of the junction left unmatched. The CDR3 is made up of 14 amino acids. The CDR3 protein is CASSLAGPSYEQYF. The CDR3 nucleotides read TGTGCCAGCAGCCTAGCGGGTCCCTCCTACGAGCAGTACTTC.

V is TRBV11-3 and J is TRBJ2-3; D is uncertain. The CDR3 covers 14 residues. Germline V gives CDR1 SGHNT, CDR2 YENEEA. The V and J ends lost 1 base and 2 bases respectively, with 7 bases between them. CDR3 residues: CASSLAGDTDTQYF. As DNA, the CDR3 is TGTGCCAGCAGCTTAGCCGGAGACACAGATACGCAGTATTTT.

The chain combines TRBV25-1 with TRBJ2-1, with D possibly matching TRBD1 (5 bases). CDR3 length: 14 residues. Trimming took off 2 bases at V and 7 bases at J, with 12 bases between the two ends. The germline V gene encodes CDR1 MGHDK and CDR2 SYGVNS. The chain's CDR3 is CASSETNRGNEQFF. The CDR3 DNA reads TGTGCCAGCAGTGAAACGAATAGGGGTAATGAGCAGTTCTTC.

The chain combines TRBV5-1 with TRBJ1-2; the D gene is possibly TRBD1 (6 bases). CDR3 length equals 14 residues. V gave up 5 bases and J gave up 4 bases, with 15 bases separating them. The germline CDR1 and CDR2 sequences are SGHRS and YFSETQ. CDR3 nucleotide sequence: TGCGCCAGCAGAGATTCAGGGGCGGGCTATGGCTACACCTTC. Its protein product is CASRDSGAGYGYTF.

This chain links TRBV18 with TRBJ1-1; D possibly corresponds to TRBD1 (5 bases). CDR1 KGHSH and CDR2 LQKENI come from the germline V gene. This CDR3 spans 15 amino acids. Trimming took 6 bases from V and 2 from J, leaving 16 bases between them. This CDR3 reads CASSIGSQGNTEAFF. CDR3 nucleotides: TGTGCCAGCTCCATTGGGTCGCAGGGTAACACTGAAGCTTTCTTT.

The V gene is TRBV27, the J gene TRBJ1-2; 7 positions agree with TRBD1. V lost 8 bases and J lost 4; bases outside the gene matches: 7. CDR1 and CDR2 (germline): MNHEY, SMNVEV (reference sequence). The length of the CDR3 is 13 residues. The CDR3 reads CASYRQGGYGYTF. CDR3 nucleotide sequence: TGTGCCAGCTACCGACAGGGAGGCTATGGCTACACCTTC.

V is TRBV2 and J is TRBJ2-2; 7 nucleotides agree with TRBD1. The junction had 2 bases not matched to a gene; V was cut back by 3 bases and J by 1 base. This CDR3 contains 15 residues. Germline values: CDR1 SNHLY, CDR2 FYNNEI. This CDR3 reads CASSERTGNTGELFF. The CDR3 DNA reads as TGTGCCAGCAGTGAGAGGACAGGGAACACCGGGGAGCTGTTTTTT.

V usage is TRBV19 and J usage is TRBJ2-6; 9 nucleotides align to TRBD2. There are 19 residues in the CDR3. Germline loops: CDR1 LNHDA, CDR2 SQIVND (reference sequence). V lost 5 bases, J lost 4 bases, and 15 bases stayed unmatched. In DNA, the CDR3 is TGTGCCAGTAGTCCCTTAGTAGCGGGACTAGCTTCGGGGGCCAACGTCCTGACTTTC. It specifies CASSPLVAGLASGANVLTF.

The gene calls are TRBV15 and TRBJ2-1, with D hard to call. This CDR3 comprises 13 residues. Germline CDR1 is LNHNV and CDR2 is YYDKDF (reference sequence). V lost 3 bases and J 8 bases, leaving 11 bases between the germline ends. The CDR3 protein is CATSRDPVDEQFF. The CDR3 region has the DNA TGTGCCACCAGCAGGGACCCGGTCGATGAGCAGTTCTTC.

A word on this clone: Other nucleotide sequences in the sample specify the same CDR3. V usage is TRBV27 and J usage is TRBJ2-5; D is unclear. CDR1 is MNHEY, CDR2 SMNVEV, per germline (reference sequence). Trimming took off 2 bases at V and 5 bases at J, with 9 bases between the two ends. There are 13 residues in the CDR3. This chain's CDR3 is CASSLRGAETQYF. The CDR3 DNA follows: TGTGCCAGCAGTTTACGAGGAGCTGAGACCCAGTACTTC.

The rearrangement links TRBV5-1 to TRBJ2-5; TRBD2 aligns across 16 bases. The CDR3 is made up of 16 amino acids. Germline V CDR1 and CDR2: SGHRS, YFSETQ. The junction had 4 bases not matched to a gene; V was cut back by 4 bases and J by 4 bases. CDR3 DNA sequence: TGCGCCAGCAGCACGGGACTAGCGGGAGGGAGAGAGACCCAGTACTTC. It is translated as CASSTGLAGGRETQYF.

As regards this clone: Other DNA sequences in the sample encode the same CDR3. V gene TRBV29-1 combines with J gene TRBJ1-1; D ambiguous. This CDR3 is built from 13 residues. Germline CDR1 reads SQVTM; CDR2 reads ANQGSEA. Deletions cut 4 bases from V and 0 bases from J, with 9 bases between. CDR3 bases: TGCAGCGTTGTTCGGCCTCTGAACACTGAAGCTTTCTTT. The encoded protein is CSVVRPLNTEAFF.

This sequence joins TRBV6-1 and TRBJ2-7; the match to TRBD1 covers 8 bases. J was trimmed by 6 bases and V by 5 bases; bases with no gene match: 3. Germline V gives CDR1 MNHNS, CDR2 SASEGT. The CDR3 is 12 amino acids. The CDR3 region is CASSKQGGEQYF. CDR3 nucleotide sequence: TGTGCCAGCAGTAAACAGGGGGGCGAGCAGTACTTC.

The CDR3 protein is CSVSKALETQYF. In DNA form, the CDR3 reads TGCAGCGTTAGCAAGGCCCTAGAGACCCAGTACTTC. V is TRBV29-1 and J is TRBJ2-5; D ambiguous. The V end lost 5 bases, the J end lost 4 bases, and 11 bases lay between the germline ends. Germline V gives CDR1 SQVTM, CDR2 ANQGSEA. This CDR3 spans 12 amino acids.

The V gene is TRBV5-5, the J gene TRBJ2-4; D is undetermined. The CDR3 is 15 amino acids. Trimming stripped 2 bases from V and 2 bases from J, with 11 bases between. The germline CDR1 and CDR2 sequences are SGHKS and YYEKEE (reference sequence). CDR3 residues: CASSLGQATKNIQYF. For the CDR3, the DNA is TGTGCCAGCAGCTTAGGGCAGGCTACCAAAAACATTCAGTACTTC.

CDR3 coding DNA: TGTGCCAGCAGCTCCCCGGACAGGTTTAATGAAAAACTGTTTTTT. Protein sequence: CASSSPDRFNEKLFF. V usage is TRBV7-9 and J usage is TRBJ1-4; 7 bases match TRBD1. This CDR3 has 15 residues. With 4 bases clipped from V and 4 bases from J, the junction kept 6 bases outside the gene matches. The germline V gene encodes CDR1 SEHNR and CDR2 FQNEAQ (reference sequence).

The rearrangement joins TRBV18 to TRBJ2-6, with 9 bases aligning to TRBD1. Trimming at V came to 3 bases and at J to 6 bases, leaving 3 bases not matched to a gene. Germline assignment: CDR1 KGHSH and CDR2 LQKENI. This CDR3 has 15 amino acids. For the CDR3, the DNA is TGTGCCAGCTCACCTAGGACAGGGGAGGCCAACGTCCTGACTTTC. The encoded protein is CASSPRTGEANVLTF.

This clone was seen a single time. This rearrangement joins TRBV28 to TRBJ1-2, with 7 bases that match TRBD1. CDR3 length: 13 residues. The V and J ends lost 8 bases and 1 base, in that order; junction bases with no gene match: 4. CDR1 is MDHEN and CDR2 is SYDVKM in the germline V gene. The CDR3 reads CASRDRINYGYTF. The CDR3 DNA sequence: TGTGCCAGCCGGGACAGAATTAACTATGGCTACACCTTC.

The chain employs TRBV7-6 and TRBJ2-2; D call uncertain. Per the germline V gene, CDR1 is SGHVS and CDR2 is FNYEAQ. The CDR3 has 15 amino acids. The ends were cut back, 5 bases at V and 6 bases at J, with 16 bases in the middle. CDR3 nucleotides: TGTGCCAGCAGCCTTGCCGGGCCTACACCCGGGGAGCTGTTTTTT. Translated: CASSLAGPTPGELFF.

The rearrangement uses TRBV5-6 and TRBJ1-1; D ambiguous. Germline loops: CDR1 SGHDT, CDR2 YYEEEE. This CDR3 region has 16 residues. Trimming pared 1 base from V and 0 bases from J, leaving 13 bases between. The CDR3 region is CASSLSAGYMNTEAFF. The CDR3 nucleotides read TGTGCCAGCAGCTTGTCGGCCGGTTACATGAACACTGAAGCTTTCTTT.

Only one count was recorded for this clone. The chain employs TRBV6-1 and TRBJ2-7, with D maybe TRBD1 (6 bases). CDR1 and CDR2 (germline): MNHNS, SASEGT. The length of the CDR3 is 14 residues. Trimming took off 5 bases at V and 3 bases at J, with 14 bases between the two ends. The CDR3 DNA sequence: TGTGCCAGCAGTAACCGGGACAAAGTCTACGAGCAGTACTTC. Translated, it gives CASSNRDKVYEQYF.

The genes are TRBV15 and TRBJ2-4; TRBD1 might be the D (6 bases). CDR1 LNHNV and CDR2 YYDKDF come from the germline V gene (reference sequence). With 5 bases removed from V and 10 bases from J, the gap between germline ends came to 24 bases. This CDR3 has 16 residues. CDR3 sequence reads: CATSSRSGTYVPIQYF. DNA of the CDR3: TGTGCCACCAGCTCCCGCTCGGGGACATACGTGCCGATTCAGTACTTC.